The 14 T cell receptor beta chains listed next were all sequenced from one sample in a study of CD8 T cells in ankylosing spondylitis. General study points: Seven or eight highly homologous variants made up a TCR beta motif, and this motif appeared characteristic of ankylosing spondylitis blood.

TCRdb analysed the 5' RACE reads with MiXCR anew, one entry per CDR3 protein. This sample yields 450,000 or so distinct CDR3 sequences, of which roughly 25% are seen a single time; roughly 1% belongs to the top ten. These receptors have no identified antigens. The sequencing sample was made of blood, either unsorted or a sorted T cell fraction (not recorded which). These receptors were taken from a male donor with ankylosing spondylitis.

The rearrangement joins TRBV12-3 or TRBV12-4 to TRBJ1-4; the D is unclear. Trimming removed 7 bases at V and 3 bases at J, with 12 bases between. CDR3 length: 14 amino acids. CDR3 sequence reads: CASMSGGANEKLFF. DNA of the CDR3: TGTGCCAGCATGTCGGGCGGGGCTAATGAAAAACTGTTTTTT.

The V gene is TRBV5-1, the J gene TRBJ1-1; D gene uncertain. The CDR3 contains 13 residues. V was pared by 6 bases and J by 0 bases, with 9 bases between. Germline CDR1 is SGHRS and CDR2 is YFSETQ. CDR3 residues: CASKGNVNTEAFF. The CDR3, as DNA: TGCGCCAGCAAAGGGAACGTGAACACTGAAGCTTTCTTT. Full variable domain (outside the CDR3, taken from reference TRBV5-1 and TRBJ1-1): KAGVTQTPRYLIKTRGQQVTLSCSPISGHRSVSWYQQTPGQGLQFLFEYFSETQRNKGNFPGRFSGRQFSNSRSEMNVSTLELGDSALYLCASKGNVNTEAFFGQGTRLTVV.

The sample holds a few counts of this clonotype. The rearrangement uses TRBV7-9 and TRBJ2-7; 8 bases fit TRBD1. The CDR3 covers 16 residues. Germline V lookup: CDR1 SEHNR, CDR2 FQNEAQ (reference sequence). V was pared by 5 bases and J by 3 bases, with 12 bases of the junction left unmatched. The CDR3 nucleotides are TGTGCCAGCAGCCGGACAGGGCGTCCAGAAGGCTACGAGCAGTACTTC. This encodes CASSRTGRPEGYEQYF. The whole variable domain, remainder taken from reference TRBV7-9 and TRBJ2-7, is DTGVSQNPRHKITKRGQNVTFRCDPISEHNRLYWYRQTLGQGPEFLTYFQNEAQLEKSRLLSDRFSAERPKGSFSTLEIQRTEQGDSAMYLCASSRTGRPEGYEQYFGPGTRLTVT.

V and J are TRBV5-1 and TRBJ2-2; the match to TRBD2 covers 8 bases. Trimming removed 0 bases from V and 9 bases from J; junction bases left unmatched: 7. CDR3 length equals 15 residues. The V gene's germline CDR1 is SGHRS and CDR2 YFSETQ. CDR3 bases: TGCGCCAGCAGCTTGGCCCCGGGAGGGGACCGGGAGCTGTTTTTT. Residues: CASSLAPGGDRELFF. Using reference TRBV5-1 and TRBJ2-2 for the parts outside the CDR3, the full variable domain is KAGVTQTPRYLIKTRGQQVTLSCSPISGHRSVSWYQQTPGQGLQFLFEYFSETQRNKGNFPGRFSGRQFSNSRSEMNVSTLELGDSALYLCASSLAPGGDRELFFGEGSRLTVL.

The chain combines TRBV10-3 with TRBJ1-2, with 10 bases identical to TRBD1. The trim removed 2 bases at V and 7 bases at J, leaving 7 bases unmatched. Germline CDR1 ENHRY, CDR2 SYGVKD. This CDR3 spans 15 amino acids. CDR3 DNA sequence: TGTGCCATCAGTGAGGGACAGGGGGATCGTGGTGGCTACACCTTC. Protein sequence: CAISEGQGDRGGYTF.

This clonotype appeared a few times. This rearrangement joins TRBV12-3 or TRBV12-4 to TRBJ2-4; D not certain. V was pared by 8 bases and J by 8 bases, with 7 bases between. The CDR3 length is 10 residues. The CDR3 DNA is TGTGCCAGCGGGTACGACATTCAGTACTTC. This encodes CASGYDIQYF.

This clonotype appeared a few times. The rearrangement links TRBV5-1 to TRBJ1-2, with 9 bases aligning to TRBD1. Per the germline V gene, CDR1 is SGHRS and CDR2 is YFSETQ. The CDR3 is made up of 14 amino acids. V dropped 4 bases and J dropped 8; count of bases not matched to a gene: 9. CDR3 sequence: CASSGGQGSGGYTF. In DNA form, the CDR3 reads TGCGCCAGCAGCGGAGGACAGGGGAGCGGAGGCTACACCTTC.

The chain recombines TRBV9 with TRBJ2-1, with D unclear. V was cut by 0 bases and J by 6 bases, with 13 bases left in between. Germline CDR1 SGDLS, CDR2 YYNGEE. The CDR3 covers 15 residues. DNA of the CDR3: TGTGCCAGCAGCGTAGTATCTCTCGGCGGCAATGAGCAGTTCTTC. Its protein product is CASSVVSLGGNEQFF.

This clonotype has only a few counts. The V call is TRBV12-3 or TRBV12-4, the J call TRBJ2-6; 8 nucleotides match TRBD1. Trimming cost V 3 bases and J 1 base; bases outside gene matches: 8. The length of the CDR3 is 18 residues. CDR3 DNA: TGTGCCAGCAGTTTTGGGACACAGGGGGTATCTGGGGCCAACGTCCTGACTTTC. It is translated as CASSFGTQGVSGANVLTF.

The chain employs TRBV29-1 and TRBJ2-3; D tentatively fits TRBD1 or TRBD2 (5 bases each). Between the trimmed V and J ends, which lost 6 bases and 1 base, there was a span of 20 bases. This CDR3 is built from 16 residues. Per germline, CDR1 SQVTM and CDR2 ANQGSEA. The CDR3 region is CSVGPPGRGGTDTQYF. CDR3 DNA sequence: TGCAGCGTCGGGCCCCCAGGGAGAGGGGGCACAGATACGCAGTATTTT.

The genes are TRBV10-2 and TRBJ1-2; D is unclear. V was clipped by 6 bases and J by 7 bases, with 15 bases between them. Germline V gene sequence: CDR1 WSHSY, CDR2 SAAADI. The CDR3 is 13 amino acids. The CDR3 spells CASRAGQIFGYTF. DNA of the CDR3: TGCGCCAGCAGGGCGGGCCAGATATTTGGCTACACCTTC.

The CDR3 reads CASTTGTTGTGELFF. CDR3 coding DNA: TGTGCCAGCACCACCGGGACCACGGGCACCGGGGAGCTGTTTTTT. The chain uses TRBV9 and TRBJ2-2; possibly TRBD1 or TRBD2 for D (5 bases each). The CDR3 loop spans 15 amino acids. The germline V gene has CDR1 SGDLS and CDR2 YYNGEE. V shed 6 bases and J shed 4 bases, with 16 bases lying between them.

The gene calls are TRBV7-2 and TRBJ1-1, with D unclear. V gave up 2 bases and J gave up 7 bases, with 17 bases separating them. Germline CDR1 reads SGHTA; CDR2 reads FQGNSA. This CDR3 contains 15 residues. The CDR3 region is CASSLKGPRTGEAFF. The CDR3 DNA sequence: TGTGCCAGCAGCTTAAAAGGGCCCCGAACGGGTGAAGCTTTCTTT.

This clonotype was counted at least ten times. The J gene is TRBJ2-7, the V gene TRBV5-8; D not certain. The germline V gene has CDR1 SGHTS and CDR2 YDEGEE. The CDR3 is 12 residues long. V was cut by 4 bases and J by 4 bases, with 9 bases left in between. The CDR3 DNA reads as TGTGCCAGCAGCACGCCTAGTTACGAGCAGTACGTC. This encodes CASSTPSYEQYV.